What follows are 8 T cell receptor beta chains derived from one specimen sequenced in a study of OX40 agonist ivuxolimab in advanced cancers. Generated by immunoSEQ multiplex PCR, the TCRdb table keeps only in-frame clones and is missing some. This table has around 11,000 clones, 77% appearing once. The specimen was CD4+ or CD8+ T cells sorted from blood, collected in a trial of the OX40 agonist ivuxolimab. The receptors were sampled from an adult with an advanced solid tumor such as melanoma, head and neck, liver or kidney cancer.

V usage is TRBV5-4 and J usage is TRBJ2-1; the D call may be TRBD1 or TRBD2 (6 bases each). Germline V gene lookup returns CDR1 SGHNT and CDR2 YYREEE (reference sequence). The V and J ends lost 4 bases and 8 bases respectively, with 16 bases between them. The CDR3 contains 14 residues. CDR3 coding DNA: TGTGCCAGCAGCCACCTCCTGGGGGGCGATGAGCAGTTCTTC. This gives the protein CASSHLLGGDEQFF.

This chain uses TRBV4-2 with TRBJ2-7, with D possibly matching TRBD2 (6 bases). Looked up from germline, CDR1 is LGHNA and CDR2 is YNFKEQ. The CDR3 runs 14 residues. Trimming stripped 0 bases from V and 5 bases from J, with 11 bases between. CDR3 nucleotides: TGTGCCAGCAGCCAAGAGGAGGGGTCCCACGAGCAGTACTTC. This codes for CASSQEEGSHEQYF.

This clone was counted only a few times. V usage is TRBV29-1 and J usage is TRBJ2-7; D is possibly TRBD2 (6 bases). This CDR3 has 15 amino acids. Germline V gene data show CDR1 as SQVTM and CDR2 as ANQGSEA. V dropped 1 base and J dropped 3 bases, with 16 bases sitting between them. The CDR3 DNA sequence: TGCAGCGTTGAAGTCGCCGGGACTCCGAGCTACGAGCAGTACTTC. Its translation is CSVEVAGTPSYEQYF.

About this clone: Other nucleotide sequences from this sample produce the same CDR3. The chain has TRBV5-4 and TRBJ2-7; TRBD2 is a possible D gene (6 bases). The CDR3 is made up of 13 amino acids. The V gene lost 5 bases and the J gene lost 4 bases, with 13 bases spanning the gap. Germline CDR1 and CDR2: SGHNT and YYREEE (reference sequence). In nucleotides, the CDR3 is TGTGCCAGCAGTCTGGGTGGGACTTACGAGCAGTACTTC. It codes for CASSLGGTYEQYF.

This sequence joins TRBV6-1 and TRBJ2-2, with TRBD1 matching over 10 bases. The V and J ends lost 3 bases and 4 bases, in that order; junction bases with no gene match: 8. The CDR3 totals 17 residues. Germline CDR1 reads MNHNS; CDR2 reads SASEGT. DNA for the CDR3: TGTGCCAGCAGTGAGCAGTCCAGGGACAGGGGCACCGGGGAGCTGTTTTTT. Residues: CASSEQSRDRGTGELFF.

The chain combines TRBV18 with TRBJ2-7; D ambiguous. Between the trimmed V and J ends, which lost 4 bases and 3 bases, there was a span of 7 bases. The CDR3 sequence is 12 residues long. Germline CDR1 reads KGHSH; CDR2 reads LQKENI. The CDR3 region has the DNA TGTGCCAGCTCACGGCCTAGCTACGAGCAGTACTTC. It translates to CASSRPSYEQYF.

The chain links TRBV2 to TRBJ2-1; unclear D gene. The CDR3 sequence is 13 residues long. Deletions cut 5 bases from V and 5 bases from J, with 10 bases between. The germline CDR1 and CDR2 sequences are SNHLY and FYNNEI. In DNA, the CDR3 is TGTGCCAGCAGTATCTCCGACAACAATGAGCAGTTCTTC. Residues: CASSISDNNEQFF.

The chain combines TRBV7-2 with TRBJ1-2; D is ambiguous. Between the trimmed V and J ends, which lost 0 bases and 0 bases, there was a span of 8 bases. The CDR3 covers 15 residues. Germline V gene lookup returns CDR1 SGHTA and CDR2 FQGNSA. The CDR3 DNA sequence: TGTGCCAGCAGCTTAGCACAGCTATCTAACTATGGCTACACCTTC. Its translation: CASSLAQLSNYGYTF.